Presented here are 19 T cell receptor beta chains from one specimen sequenced in a study of T cell responses to AZD1222 COVID-19 vaccine. Profiled with immunoSEQ multiplex PCR; TCRdb holds only in-frame clones, not every one. This table has about 68,000 clones, 88% appearing once. The source was peripheral blood, collected on day 0 of AZD1222 vaccination. These receptors were obtained from an adult in good health.

This chain joins TRBV19 and TRBJ2-1; a possible D gene is TRBD2 (5 bases). The V end lost 3 bases, the J end lost 10 bases, and 7 bases lay between the germline ends. The CDR3 totals 11 residues. The germline V gene encodes CDR1 LNHDA and CDR2 SQIVND (reference sequence). The CDR3 coding sequence is TGTGCCAGTAGTATCTCGGGGGAGCAGTTCTTC. It specifies CASSISGEQFF.

V is TRBV12-3 or TRBV12-4 and J is TRBJ2-3; D gene unclear. V lost 6 bases and J 4 bases, leaving 8 bases between the germline ends. This CDR3 contains 12 residues. The CDR3 DNA is TGTGCCAGCAGAGGAAGGGCAGATACGCAGTATTTT. It encodes CASRGRADTQYF.

The V gene is TRBV15, the J gene TRBJ2-6; a weak D match, TRBD1 (6 bases). The V gene's germline CDR1 is LNHNV and CDR2 YYDKDF (reference sequence). The CDR3 has 14 residues. With 5 bases removed from V and 2 bases from J, the gap between germline ends came to 7 bases. The CDR3 region has the DNA TGTGCCACCAGCGAGGGGGCTGGGGCCAACGTCCTGACTTTC. Translated, it gives CATSEGAGANVLTF.

The CDR3 sequence is CASSPWTSDVFTDTQYF. The CDR3 bases are TGCGCCAGCAGCCCGTGGACTAGCGACGTTTTTACAGATACGCAGTATTTT. The genes are TRBV5-1 and TRBJ2-3, with 9 bases that match TRBD2. The CDR3 is made up of 17 amino acids. V dropped 4 bases and J dropped 3; count of bases not matched to a gene: 12. The germline V gene has CDR1 SGHRS and CDR2 YFSETQ.

J is TRBJ1-1 and V is TRBV6-5; D call uncertain. The CDR3 length is 12 residues. V was shortened by 4 bases and J by 8 bases, with 11 bases between the two germline ends. The germline V gene has CDR1 MNHEY and CDR2 SVGAGI. CDR3 in DNA: TGTGCCAGCAGTTCTGTGAGATCCGAAGCTTTCTTT. It codes for CASSSVRSEAFF.

The J gene is TRBJ1-6, the V gene TRBV15, with 8 nucleotides matching TRBD1. This CDR3 contains 14 residues. Unmatched junction bases numbered 5, after V lost 4 bases and J lost 9 bases. Germline lookup yields CDR1 LNHNV and CDR2 YYDKDF (reference sequence). DNA for the CDR3: TGTGCCACCAGCACCAGGACAGGGCGTTCACCCCTCCACTTT. This codes for CATSTRTGRSPLHF. Supplemented by reference TRBV15 and TRBJ1-6, the full variable domain reads DAMVIQNPRYQVTQFGKPVTLSCSQTLNHNVMYWYQQKSSQAPKLLFHYYDKDFNNEADTPDNFQSRRPNTSFCFLDIRSPGLGDTAMYLCATSTRTGRSPLHFGNGTRLTVT.

V and J are TRBV14 and TRBJ2-7; D may be TRBD1 (6 bases). The ends were cut back, 5 bases at V and 5 bases at J, with 10 bases in the middle. CDR1 is SGHDN and CDR2 is FVKESK in the germline V gene. The length of the CDR3 is 12 residues. Here the CDR3 reads CASSFWDNEQYF. The CDR3 DNA sequence: TGTGCCAGCAGCTTTTGGGACAACGAGCAGTACTTC. Supplemented by reference TRBV14 and TRBJ2-7, the full variable domain reads EAGVTQFPSHSVIEKGQTVTLRCDPISGHDNLYWYRRVMGKEIKFLLHFVKESKQDESGMPNNRFLAERTGGTYSTLKVQPAELEDSGVYFCASSFWDNEQYFGPGTRLTVT.

This clone was recorded only once. J is TRBJ2-7 and V is TRBV11-2, with D perhaps TRBD1 (5 bases). Trimming removed 3 bases from V and 6 bases from J, with 9 bases in between. Germline lookup yields CDR1 SGHAT and CDR2 FQNNGV. The CDR3 runs 12 residues. The CDR3 DNA sequence: TGTGCCAGCAGCTTTGTCAGGGCCGAGCAGTACTTC. Amino acid sequence: CASSFVRAEQYF.

This clone was counted a single time. This chain uses TRBV21-1 with TRBJ1-1. TRBV21-1 is assigned pseudogene status. The CDR3 sequence is 11 residues long. This chain's CDR3 is CASDLNTEAFF. For the CDR3, the DNA is TGTGCCAGCGACCTAAACACTGAAGCTTTCTTT.

The rearrangement uses TRBV10-3 and TRBJ1-5; D unclear. There are 13 residues in the CDR3. Between the trimmed V and J ends, which lost 8 bases and 3 bases, there was a span of 11 bases. Germline values: CDR1 ENHRY, CDR2 SYGVKD. CDR3 DNA: TGTGCCATCGGCTCTCAGATCAATCAGCCCCAGCATTTT. It yields the protein CAIGSQINQPQHF.

This chain connects TRBV19 to TRBJ1-2; weak D call: TRBD1 (6 bases). Per the germline V gene, CDR1 is LNHDA and CDR2 is SQIVND (reference sequence). The CDR3 has 14 residues. V shed 5 bases and J shed 3 bases, with 13 bases lying between them. The CDR3 protein is CASSPPHRDYGYTF. The CDR3 DNA follows: TGTGCCAGTAGTCCCCCCCACAGGGACTATGGCTACACCTTC.

The rearrangement links TRBV10-2 to TRBJ1-2; 8 bases match TRBD1. Germline CDR1 is WSHSY and CDR2 is SAAADI. After removal of 3 bases from V and 8 bases from J, the junction contained 8 bases not matched to a gene. The CDR3 is 14 residues long. The CDR3 nucleotides are TGCGCCAGCAGTGAACCGGACAGGGCTTACGGCTACACCTTC. Translated, it gives CASSEPDRAYGYTF.

In this sample, this clone turned up once. This chain uses TRBV15 with TRBJ1-2; 8 bases match TRBD1. The CDR3 length is 15 residues. Germline CDR1 LNHNV, CDR2 YYDKDF (reference sequence). J gave up 4 bases and V 0 bases, and 4 bases lay outside the gene matches. This CDR3 is CATSREKGQVYGYTF. Written as DNA, the CDR3 is TGTGCCACCAGCAGAGAAAAGGGACAGGTCTATGGCTACACCTTC.

The J gene is TRBJ1-1, the V gene TRBV7-9; a possible D gene is TRBD1 (6 bases). Germline CDR1 and CDR2: SEHNR and FQNEAQ (reference sequence). V lost 1 base and J 5 bases, leaving 20 bases between the germline ends. The CDR3 has 17 residues. In DNA, the CDR3 is TGTGCCAGCAGCTTAGACACCACCGGGACAATAGGTACTGAAGCTTTCTTT. It specifies CASSLDTTGTIGTEAFF.

The chain uses TRBV5-1 and TRBJ1-1, with 8 bases matching TRBD1. In germline, CDR1 is SGHRS, CDR2 YFSETQ. This CDR3 spans 14 amino acids. V was pared by 6 bases and J by 1 base, with 5 bases of the junction left unmatched. DNA of the CDR3: TGCGCCAGCACCAAGGACAGGGAGAACACTGAAGCTTTCTTT. This translates into CASTKDRENTEAFF.

The rearrangement uses TRBV11-1 and TRBJ2-1, with D possibly TRBD1 on 6 matching bases. V was shortened by 5 bases and J by 5 bases, with 16 bases between the two germline ends. Germline loops: CDR1 SGHAT, CDR2 FQDESV (reference sequence). The CDR3 totals 15 residues. The CDR3 spells CASSVQGIANNEQFF. CDR3 sequence (DNA): TGTGCCAGCAGCGTACAGGGTATCGCCAACAATGAGCAGTTCTTC. The full variable domain, completed using reference TRBV11-1 and TRBJ2-1, is EAEVAQSPRYKITEKSQAVAFWCDPISGHATLYWYRQILGQGPELLVQFQDESVVDDSQLPKDRFSAERLKGVDSTLKIQPAELGDSAMYLCASSVQGIANNEQFFGPGTRLTVL.

V usage is TRBV6-2 or TRBV6-3 and J usage is TRBJ2-5, with D unresolved. There are 14 residues in the CDR3. Germline V gene sequence: CDR1 MNHEY, CDR2 SVGEGT. V dropped 4 bases and J dropped 4 bases, with 13 bases sitting between them. CDR3 coding DNA: TGTGCCAGCAGTTCGGGCCCGGTTGTAGAGACCCAGTACTTC. Translating gives CASSSGPVVETQYF.

V usage is TRBV6-5 and J usage is TRBJ1-2; a possible D gene is TRBD1 (6 bases). Germline CDR1 and CDR2: MNHEY and SVGAGI. The V end lost 6 bases, the J end lost 2 bases, and 13 bases lay between the germline ends. The CDR3 is made up of 14 amino acids. The CDR3 loop is CASSRGDNNYGYTF. The CDR3 DNA reads TGTGCCAGCAGCAGGGGAGACAACAACTATGGCTACACCTTC.

With regard to this clone: The identical CDR3 is also encoded by other nucleotide sequences in the sample. This sequence joins TRBV9 and TRBJ2-7; D is ambiguous. Germline V gene lookup returns CDR1 SGDLS and CDR2 YYNGEE. V was cut by 0 bases and J by 0 bases, with 7 bases left in between. This CDR3 is built from 14 residues. For the CDR3, the DNA is TGTGCCAGCAGCGTAGGGGGTAGCTCCTACGAGCAGTACTTC. It specifies CASSVGGSSYEQYF.